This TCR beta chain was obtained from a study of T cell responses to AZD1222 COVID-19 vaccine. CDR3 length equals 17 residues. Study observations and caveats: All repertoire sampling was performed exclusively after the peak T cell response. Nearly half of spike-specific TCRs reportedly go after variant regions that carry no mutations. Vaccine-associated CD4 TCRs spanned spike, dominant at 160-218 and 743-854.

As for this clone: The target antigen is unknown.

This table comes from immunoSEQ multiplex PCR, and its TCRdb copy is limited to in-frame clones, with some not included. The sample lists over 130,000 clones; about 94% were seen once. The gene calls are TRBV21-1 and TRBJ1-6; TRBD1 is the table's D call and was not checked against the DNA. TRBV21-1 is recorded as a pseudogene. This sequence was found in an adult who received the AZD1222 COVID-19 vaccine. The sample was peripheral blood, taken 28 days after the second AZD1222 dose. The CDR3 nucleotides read TGTGCCAGCAGAAGTGTGACAGGGTACCCCTATAATTCACCCCTCCACTTT. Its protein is CASRSVTGYPYNSPLHF.